A single sample gave rise to the 14 T cell receptor beta chains below, sequenced in a study of blood T cell repertoires in COVID-19 (dated by TCRdb to 2018 to 2021). To prepare the library, the immunoSEQ multiplex PCR assay was applied. TCRdb limited this immuneACCESS table to in-frame rearrangements with V and J called. A share of clones is missing; checked studies link under half to unresolved V genes, and the rest is unexplained. Counted in this sample were 200,000 to 300,000 clones; about 88% of them appeared once. Jointly, the top ten make up approximately 4% of the sample. Sequencing was performed on peripheral blood. The receptors come from a man between 60 and 70 years old who had recovered from COVID-19.

V and J are TRBV6-1 and TRBJ2-3; 11 bases line up with TRBD2. V gave up 4 bases and J gave up 1 base; unmatched junction bases: 7. The CDR3 consists of 17 residues. The germline V gene has CDR1 MNHNS and CDR2 SASEGT. DNA of the CDR3: TGTGCCAGCAGTGTAGGGAAGACTAGCGGGGGCACAGATACGCAGTATTTT. It codes for CASSVGKTSGGTDTQYF.

The V and J genes are TRBV19 and TRBJ2-2, with D possibly being TRBD2 (6 bases). Trimming stripped 10 bases from V and 0 bases from J, with 15 bases between. The CDR3 is 15 amino acids. Germline loops: CDR1 LNHDA, CDR2 SQIVND (reference sequence). CDR3 residues: CATLGRGANTGELFF. The CDR3 DNA follows: TGTGCCACGCTAGGGCGGGGCGCGAACACCGGGGAGCTGTTTTTT.

The rearrangement uses TRBV6-5 and TRBJ2-5; 13 bases agree with TRBD2. The junction had 5 bases not matched to a gene; V was cut back by 2 bases and J by 5 bases. CDR1 is MNHEY and CDR2 is SVGAGI in the germline V gene. CDR3 length equals 16 residues. The chain's CDR3 is CASSYRGLAGTETQYF. CDR3 nucleotide sequence: TGTGCCAGCAGTTACAGGGGACTAGCGGGAACGGAGACCCAGTACTTC.

V and J are TRBV6-2 or TRBV6-3 and TRBJ1-2; TRBD1 matches at 12 bases. V trimming: 2 bases; J trimming: 7 bases; junction bases outside the gene matches: 5. Germline V CDR1 and CDR2: MNHEY, SVGEGT. The CDR3 runs to 15 residues. CDR3 loop: CASSYRGQGAGGYTF. The DNA for the CDR3 is TGTGCCAGCAGTTACCGGGGACAGGGGGCCGGTGGCTACACCTTC.

This sequence joins TRBV28 and TRBJ2-3; 15 bases map to TRBD2. Germline CDR1 is MDHEN and CDR2 is SYDVKM. This CDR3 is 18 amino acids long. V was pared by 1 base and J by 2 bases, with 4 bases of the junction left unmatched. CDR3 protein: CASSLSGLAGGATDTQYF. CDR3 DNA sequence: TGTGCCAGCAGTTTATCCGGACTAGCGGGGGGGGCCACAGATACGCAGTATTTT.

V gene TRBV14 combines with J gene TRBJ2-7; 7 bases align to TRBD1. Germline CDR1 is SGHDN and CDR2 is FVKESK. CDR3 length equals 14 residues. V was pared by 4 bases and J by 1 base, with 4 bases of the junction left unmatched. The CDR3 region has the DNA TGTGCCAGCAGCCCGACAGGGCCGTCCTACGAGCAGTACTTC. Protein sequence: CASSPTGPSYEQYF.

The V and J genes are TRBV6-5 and TRBJ1-3; D is ambiguous. CDR1 is MNHEY and CDR2 is SVGAGI in the germline V gene. The CDR3 length is 13 residues. V lost 4 bases and J 0 bases, leaving 4 bases between the germline ends. CDR3 protein: CASSSGSGNTIYF. The CDR3 nucleotides are TGTGCCAGCAGTTCAGGCTCTGGAAACACCATATATTTT.

The chain recombines TRBV6-4 with TRBJ1-6; unclear D gene. This CDR3 has 12 amino acids. CDR1 is MRHNA, CDR2 SNTAGT, per germline. The V end was cut by 6 bases, the J end by 8 bases, with 8 bases between. In DNA form, the CDR3 reads TGTGCCAGCAGCCCCCCAGATTCACCCCTCCACTTT. It yields the protein CASSPPDSPLHF.

The chain carries TRBV15 and TRBJ2-4; 10 positions agree with TRBD2. V dropped 0 bases and J dropped 5; count of bases not matched to a gene: 1. This CDR3 has 15 residues. Germline V CDR1 and CDR2: LNHNV, YYDKDF (reference sequence). The CDR3 DNA is TGTGCCACCAGCAGAGAAGGACTAGCGGAAAACATTCAGTACTTC. Residues: CATSREGLAENIQYF.

The chain carries TRBV15 and TRBJ2-7; 8 bases are a match to TRBD1. Losses at the gene ends were 1 base for V and 7 bases for J; bases not matched to a gene: 15. This CDR3 has 17 amino acids. CDR1 LNHNV and CDR2 YYDKDF come from the germline V gene (reference sequence). The CDR3 sequence is CATSRVPRTGRYSEQYF. The CDR3 coding sequence is TGTGCCACCAGCAGAGTCCCCCGGACAGGGAGATATTCGGAGCAGTACTTC. Full variable domain (missing parts from reference TRBV15 and TRBJ2-7): DAMVIQNPRYQVTQFGKPVTLSCSQTLNHNVMYWYQQKSSQAPKLLFHYYDKDFNNEADTPDNFQSRRPNTSFCFLDIRSPGLGDTAMYLCATSRVPRTGRYSEQYFGPGTRLTVT.

This chain uses TRBV18 with TRBJ2-2; 10 bases map to TRBD2. The CDR3 length is 16 residues. The V gene end was trimmed by 3 bases and the J gene end by 0 bases; junction bases not matched to a gene: 1. CDR1 and CDR2 from the germline V gene are KGHSH and LQKENI. The CDR3, as DNA: TGTGCCAGCTCACCCCTAGCGGGGGCGAACACCGGGGAGCTGTTTTTT. It encodes CASSPLAGANTGELFF.

This clone has a single count. The chain carries TRBV20-1 and TRBJ1-5, with TRBD1 identical over 7 bases. CDR1 is DFQATT, CDR2 SNEGSKA, per germline (reference sequence). This CDR3 region has 17 residues. The J segment lost 0 bases and the V segment lost 3 bases, leaving 11 bases of the junction unmatched. CDR3 nucleotides: TGCAGTGCTAGTAGGCAGGGGGGCCTTTATAGCAATCAGCCCCAGCATTTT. Translation: CSASRQGGLYSNQPQHF.

V and J are TRBV6-6 and TRBJ1-6; no clear D gene. Germline CDR1 and CDR2: MNHNY and SVGAGI (reference sequence). The ends were cut back, 5 bases at V and 5 bases at J, with 13 bases in the middle. This CDR3 is built from 15 residues. CDR3 sequence reads: CASSHQWQNNSPLHF. CDR3 coding DNA: TGTGCCAGCAGTCACCAGTGGCAGAATAATTCACCCCTCCACTTT.

This rearrangement joins TRBV11-2 to TRBJ1-1; 9 bases map to TRBD1. This CDR3 spans 15 amino acids. V was clipped by 7 bases and J by 6 bases; unmatched bases: 12. Germline V gives CDR1 SGHAT, CDR2 FQNNGV. The CDR3 loop is CASISITGGAAEAFF. As DNA, the CDR3 is TGTGCCAGCATATCTATTACAGGGGGCGCCGCTGAAGCTTTCTTT. Filled out from reference TRBV11-2 and TRBJ1-1, the complete variable domain reads EAGVAQSPRYKIIEKRQSVAFWCNPISGHATLYWYQQILGQGPKLLIQFQNNGVVDDSQLPKDRFSAERLKGVDSTLKIQPAKLEDSAVYLCASISITGGAAEAFFGQGTRLTVV.